Listed here are 30 T cell receptor beta chains from one sample, sequenced in a study of beta chain features in type 1 diabetes. What was sequenced were expressed TCRB transcripts, since all of the isolated RNA had been reverse transcribed. Sequencing used immunoSEQ multiplex PCR; TCRdb keeps in-frame clones, though not all of them. This table holds 630,000 or so clones, over 13% found once. Overall study results and limits: Among patients with Type 1 diabetes, TCRB CDR3s were moderately but significantly shorter in every one of the four CD4+ subsets.

Their cognate antigens are unknown. Sample: naive CD4+ T cells from blood. The receptors derive from a man aged 18 to 29 with type 1 diabetes.

The rearrangement joins TRBV7-2 to TRBJ1-5; 10 nucleotides line up with TRBD1. CDR1 is SGHTA and CDR2 is FQGNSA in the germline V gene. Trimming removed 5 bases from V and 3 bases from J; junction bases left unmatched: 10. The length of the CDR3 is 17 residues. This CDR3 reads CASSRSKGTGVNQPQHF. The DNA of the CDR3 is TGTGCCAGCAGCCGGTCGAAAGGGACAGGGGTCAATCAGCCCCAGCATTTT.

For the CDR3, the DNA is TGTGCAAGTCGCTACCTCCGGGACAGGGGGCATAGGGTAGTCAAAAACATTCAGTACTTC. Its protein is CASRYLRDRGHRVVKNIQYF. V and J are TRBV12-2 and TRBJ2-4; the D call TRBD1 from the table was never checked on the DNA. TRBV12-2 has pseudogene status. There are 20 residues in the CDR3.

This clone appeared a few times. The chain couples TRBV23-1 to TRBJ2-7; D uncertain. TRBV23-1 falls under the ORF class, with uncertain function. Trimming took 3 bases from V and 0 from J, leaving 15 bases between them. This CDR3 has 16 amino acids. DNA for the CDR3: TGCGCCAGCAGTCATTGCAGATATCACCTCTCCTACGAGCAGTACTTC. Its protein is CASSHCRYHLSYEQYF.

This clone was counted a few times. V usage is TRBV11-3 and J usage is TRBJ2-1, with D unclear. The CDR3 totals 12 residues. The V end was cut by 1 base, the J end by 12 bases, with 10 bases between. CDR1 is SGHNT, CDR2 YENEEA, per germline. CDR3 nucleotide sequence: TGTGCCAGCAGCTTAGTATCTGGACGGCAGTTCTTC. Protein sequence: CASSLVSGRQFF.

V and J are TRBV7-9 and TRBJ1-3, with TRBD1 matching over 7 bases. The CDR3 runs to 14 residues. Trimming cost V 4 bases and J 2 bases; bases outside gene matches: 2. CDR1 is SEHNR and CDR2 is FQNEAQ in the germline V gene (reference sequence). As DNA, the CDR3 is TGTGCCAGCAGCTCCGGACAGGCTGGAAACACCATATATTTT. Translation: CASSSGQAGNTIYF.

Regarding this clone: Other DNA sequences within the sample encode an identical CDR3. This sequence joins TRBV28 and TRBJ2-3; D ambiguous. CDR1 MDHEN and CDR2 SYDVKM come from the germline V gene. V was cut by 5 bases and J by 0 bases, with 3 bases left in between. This CDR3 region has 12 residues. CDR3 sequence reads: CASSPSTDTQYF. CDR3 nucleotide sequence: TGTGCCAGCAGTCCCAGCACAGATACGCAGTATTTT.

This clone was seen a few times. This chain uses TRBV7-9 with TRBJ1-2; 8 nucleotides line up with TRBD1. The V segment lost 5 bases and the J segment 1 base; nucleotides outside the gene matches: 12. In germline, CDR1 is SEHNR, CDR2 FQNEAQ (reference sequence). The length of the CDR3 is 17 residues. The CDR3 protein is CASSVVITGGFNYGYTF. The CDR3 nucleotides are TGTGCCAGCAGCGTAGTCATTACAGGGGGTTTTAACTATGGCTACACCTTC.

Only a few counts were recorded for this clone. The V and J genes are TRBV28 and TRBJ1-3; no clear D gene. Trimming removed 10 bases at V and 0 bases at J, with 10 bases between. CDR1 is MDHEN and CDR2 is SYDVKM in the germline V gene. The CDR3 runs 13 residues. CDR3 DNA sequence: TGTGCCACCATCCCGGGCTCTGGAAACACCATATATTTT. It is translated as CATIPGSGNTIYF.

V and J are TRBV6-1 and TRBJ2-5, with D perhaps being TRBD1 or TRBD2 (6 bases each). The CDR3 has 13 amino acids. Germline V gene sequence: CDR1 MNHNS, CDR2 SASEGT. Trimming cost V 7 bases and J 2 bases, with 11 bases left between them. The CDR3 nucleotides are TGTGCCAGCAAGGCGGGACATCAAGAGACCCAGTACTTC. Protein sequence: CASKAGHQETQYF.

The chain recombines TRBV11-3 with TRBJ2-1, with a possible D match to TRBD2 (5 bases). CDR3 size: 14 residues. The V end was cut by 1 base, the J end by 6 bases, with 10 bases between. CDR1 and CDR2 from the germline V gene are SGHNT and YENEEA. The CDR3: CASSLGPTTNEQFF. In DNA, the CDR3 is TGTGCCAGCAGCTTAGGCCCGACTACCAATGAGCAGTTCTTC.

In this sample, this clone turned up a few times. This chain connects TRBV28 to TRBJ2-3, with D tentatively TRBD2 (5 bases). CDR1 and CDR2 from the germline V gene are MDHEN and SYDVKM. The CDR3 contains 15 residues. Trimming pared 3 bases from V and 4 bases from J, leaving 14 bases between. CDR3 sequence reads: CASSFQLASPDTQYF. The DNA of the CDR3 is TGTGCCAGCAGTTTTCAGCTGGCTAGCCCAGATACGCAGTATTTT.

V is TRBV7-9 and J is TRBJ2-7; the match to TRBD1 covers 9 bases. CDR1 and CDR2 (germline): SEHNR, FQNEAQ (reference sequence). With V trimmed by 5 bases and J by 5 bases, 4 bases remained unmatched. The CDR3 is made up of 13 amino acids. This chain's CDR3 is CASSMTGGDEQYF. The CDR3 nucleotides are TGTGCCAGCAGCATGACAGGGGGAGACGAGCAGTACTTC.

This clone was seen a handful of times. The chain carries TRBV30 and TRBJ2-5; TRBD2 might be the D (6 bases). V dropped 2 bases and J dropped 4 bases, with 14 bases sitting between them. This CDR3 has 14 residues. Germline loops: CDR1 GTSNPN, CDR2 SVGIG (reference sequence). CDR3 amino acids: CAWSMASVAETQYF. CDR3 in DNA: TGTGCCTGGAGTATGGCTAGCGTGGCAGAGACCCAGTACTTC.

In this sample, this clone turned up a few times. This chain connects TRBV6-6 to TRBJ2-5, with D perhaps assigned TRBD1 or TRBD2 (6 bases each). Trimming took off 7 bases at V and 5 bases at J, with 11 bases between the two ends. The V gene's germline CDR1 is MNHNY and CDR2 SVGAGI (reference sequence). CDR3 size: 12 residues. CDR3 loop: CASKGEVETQYF. In nucleotides, the CDR3 is TGTGCCAGCAAGGGGGAGGTGGAGACCCAGTACTTC.

In DNA, the CDR3 is TGTGCCAGCAGCTTTGATAGCGGGAGGGCCGAGGAGCAGTACTTC. Amino acids: CASSFDSGRAEEQYF. This sequence joins TRBV5-6 and TRBJ2-7; 11 nucleotides line up with TRBD2. V lost 2 bases to trimming and J lost 7 bases; unmatched junction nucleotides: 8. The CDR3 contains 15 residues. Germline V gene sequence: CDR1 SGHDT, CDR2 YYEEEE.

A few counts support this clone. The chain joins TRBV28 to TRBJ2-7, with D uncertain. V dropped 2 bases and J dropped 0 bases, with 11 bases sitting between them. The CDR3 has 15 residues. Germline V lookup: CDR1 MDHEN, CDR2 SYDVKM. The CDR3 DNA is TGTGCCAGCAGTTTAGAGGCGGCGGTCTCCTACGAGCAGTACTTC. It codes for CASSLEAAVSYEQYF.

The chain combines TRBV28 with TRBJ1-1; possible D gene TRBD1, 6 bases. V lost 3 bases and J 8 bases, leaving 10 bases between the germline ends. The V gene's germline CDR1 is MDHEN and CDR2 SYDVKM. The CDR3 runs to 12 residues. CDR3 protein: CASSLKDREAFF. The CDR3 DNA follows: TGTGCCAGCAGTTTGAAAGACAGGGAAGCTTTCTTT.

The V gene is TRBV7-9, the J gene TRBJ2-3; the match to TRBD1 covers 12 bases. V shed 6 bases and J 4 bases; nucleotides not matched to a gene: 5. CDR1 is SEHNR, CDR2 FQNEAQ, per germline (reference sequence). The CDR3 extends over 15 amino acids. CDR3 nucleotides: TGTGCCAGCAGGGCGGGACAGGGGGCGGCAGATACGCAGTATTTT. This codes for CASRAGQGAADTQYF. The entire variable domain, with the rest obtained from reference TRBV7-9 and TRBJ2-3, is as follows: DTGVSQNPRHKITKRGQNVTFRCDPISEHNRLYWYRQTLGQGPEFLTYFQNEAQLEKSRLLSDRFSAERPKGSFSTLEIQRTEQGDSAMYLCASRAGQGAADTQYFGPGTRLTVL.

This clone was detected a few times. The chain recombines TRBV29-1 with TRBJ1-1; D perhaps matches TRBD1 (5 bases). CDR1 and CDR2 (germline): SQVTM, ANQGSEA. Trimming took 4 bases from V and 11 from J, leaving 20 bases between them. The CDR3 covers 13 residues. Here the CDR3 DNA reads TGCAGCGTTGTACCCGGGGGAAATCGGGGCGCTTTCTTT. Its translation: CSVVPGGNRGAFF.

This clone has a handful of counts. In DNA form, the CDR3 reads TGTGCCAGTAGTATTCGGGGGCGAATTCTTGAGCAGTTCTTC. Translating gives CASSIRGRILEQFF. The genes are TRBV19 and TRBJ2-1; D could derive from TRBD1 or TRBD2 (6 bases each). Germline values: CDR1 LNHDA, CDR2 SQIVND (reference sequence). The CDR3 runs to 14 residues. The V gene lost 3 bases and the J gene lost 9 bases, with 15 bases spanning the gap.

This clone has just a few counts. The rearrangement uses TRBV7-3 and TRBJ1-2; 7 bases are a match to TRBD1. The V gene end was trimmed by 5 bases and the J gene end by 6 bases; junction bases not matched to a gene: 6. CDR3 length: 13 amino acids. Germline lookup yields CDR1 SGHTA and CDR2 FQGTGA. This CDR3 reads CASSQYGQDGYTF. CDR3 in DNA: TGTGCCAGCAGCCAATATGGACAGGATGGCTACACCTTC.

CDR3 DNA: TGTGCCAGCAGGGAGGGGACAATAAATTCACCCCTCCACTTT. This encodes CASREGTINSPLHF. The chain is built from TRBV7-2 and TRBJ1-6; D perhaps matches TRBD1 (6 bases). The CDR3 length is 14 residues. The V gene lost 6 bases and the J gene lost 7 bases, with 13 bases spanning the gap. The germline gives CDR1 SGHTA, CDR2 FQGNSA.

This chain joins TRBV30 and TRBJ2-1; D may match TRBD1 or TRBD2 (6 bases each). The CDR3 totals 14 residues. The V and J ends lost 3 bases and 1 base respectively, with 10 bases between them. Per germline, CDR1 GTSNPN and CDR2 SVGIG (reference sequence). The CDR3 here is CAWRIGGSYNEQFF. In DNA, the CDR3 is TGTGCCTGGAGAATAGGGGGGTCCTACAATGAGCAGTTCTTC.

This clone has just a few counts. The V and J genes are TRBV28 and TRBJ1-2; unclear D gene. The V and J ends lost 4 bases and 8 bases respectively, with 14 bases between them. The CDR3 has 13 amino acids. Germline lookup yields CDR1 MDHEN and CDR2 SYDVKM. CDR3: CASSSRPGRGYTF. Written as DNA, the CDR3 is TGTGCCAGCAGTTCCCGGCCTGGTCGGGGCTACACCTTC.

This clone appeared a few times. The CDR3 nucleotides are TGTGCCAGTAGGGTTGAAACAGGGAACACCGGGGAGCTGTTTTTT. It is translated as CASRVETGNTGELFF. V is TRBV19 and J is TRBJ2-2; TRBD1 might be the D (5 bases). This CDR3 has 15 residues. Germline values: CDR1 LNHDA, CDR2 SQIVND (reference sequence). Trimming took off 6 bases at V and 1 base at J, with 12 bases between the two ends.

The V gene is TRBV6-5, the J gene TRBJ2-1, with 9 bases aligning to TRBD2. V was clipped by 7 bases and J by 5 bases; unmatched bases: 6. Germline V gives CDR1 MNHEY, CDR2 SVGAGI. This CDR3 region has 14 residues. CDR3 bases: TGTGCCAGCACCTTGGGACTAGCCCACAATGAGCAGTTCTTC. Translation gives CASTLGLAHNEQFF.

The chain uses TRBV6-4 and TRBJ2-1; 8 bases map to TRBD1. V shed 1 base and J 4 bases; nucleotides not matched to a gene: 6. This CDR3 is built from 16 residues. From germline, CDR1 is MRHNA and CDR2 SNTAGT. The chain's CDR3 is CASSDLVTGAYNEQFF. CDR3 nucleotides: TGTGCCAGCAGTGACTTAGTGACAGGGGCGTACAATGAGCAGTTCTTC.

Here the CDR3 DNA reads TGTGCCAGCAGGGACTCCACAGGGAACGAGCAGTACTTC. It translates to CASRDSTGNEQYF. The chain joins TRBV6-5 to TRBJ2-7; TRBD1 is a possible D gene (6 bases). V gave up 6 bases and J gave up 5 bases, with 14 bases separating them. CDR3 size: 13 residues. Per the germline V gene, CDR1 is MNHEY and CDR2 is SVGAGI.

This clone has just a few counts. The chain has TRBV29-1 and TRBJ2-2; D not certain. V was trimmed by 6 bases and J by 2 bases, leaving 13 bases between them. CDR1 is SQVTM and CDR2 is ANQGSEA in the germline V gene. The CDR3 covers 14 residues. CDR3 sequence (DNA): TGCAGCGTCCTCGGGTGGTTAAACACCGGGGAGCTGTTTTTT. This sequence encodes CSVLGWLNTGELFF.

V usage is TRBV6-1 and J usage is TRBJ1-3; D not resolved. Trimming took 2 bases from V and 0 from J, leaving 8 bases between them. Germline CDR1 MNHNS, CDR2 SASEGT. CDR3 length: 15 residues. CDR3 bases: TGTGCCAGCAGTGAAATCCCAGTCTCTGGAAACACCATATATTTT. Amino acid sequence: CASSEIPVSGNTIYF.